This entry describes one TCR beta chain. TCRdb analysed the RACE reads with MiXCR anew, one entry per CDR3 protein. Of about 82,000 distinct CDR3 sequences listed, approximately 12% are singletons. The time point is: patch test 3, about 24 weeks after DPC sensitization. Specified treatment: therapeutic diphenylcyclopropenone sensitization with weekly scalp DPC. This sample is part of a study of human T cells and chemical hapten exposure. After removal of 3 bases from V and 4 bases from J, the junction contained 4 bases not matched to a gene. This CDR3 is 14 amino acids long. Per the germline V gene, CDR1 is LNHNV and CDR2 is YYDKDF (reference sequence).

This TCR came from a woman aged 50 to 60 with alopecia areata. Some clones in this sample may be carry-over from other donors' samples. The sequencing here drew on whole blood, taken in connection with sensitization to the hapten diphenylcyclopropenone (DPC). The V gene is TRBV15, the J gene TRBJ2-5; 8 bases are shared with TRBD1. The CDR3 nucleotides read TGTGCCACCAGCAGGGACAGGGTCGGAGAGACCCAGTACTTC. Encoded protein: CATSRDRVGETQYF.